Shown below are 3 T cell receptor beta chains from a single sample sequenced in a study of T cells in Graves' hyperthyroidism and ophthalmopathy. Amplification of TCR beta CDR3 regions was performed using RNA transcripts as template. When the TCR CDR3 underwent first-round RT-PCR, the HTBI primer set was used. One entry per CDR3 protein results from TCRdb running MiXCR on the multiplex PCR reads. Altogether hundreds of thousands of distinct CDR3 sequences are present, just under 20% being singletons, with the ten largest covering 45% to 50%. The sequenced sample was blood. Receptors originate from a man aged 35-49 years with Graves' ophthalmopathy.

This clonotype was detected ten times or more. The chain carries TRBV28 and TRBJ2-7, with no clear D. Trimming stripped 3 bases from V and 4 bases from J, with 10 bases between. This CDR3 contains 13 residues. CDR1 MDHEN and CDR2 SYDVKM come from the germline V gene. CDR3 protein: CASSFPSSYEQYF. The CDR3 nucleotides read TGTGCCAGCAGTTTCCCTTCTAGTTACGAGCAGTACTTC.

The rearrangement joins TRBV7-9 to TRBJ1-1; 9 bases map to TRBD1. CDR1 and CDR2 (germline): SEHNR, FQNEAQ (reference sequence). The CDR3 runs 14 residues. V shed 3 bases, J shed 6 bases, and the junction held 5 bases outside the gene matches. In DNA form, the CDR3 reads TGTGCCAGCAGCTTGGCCGGGACAGGGCCTGAAGCTTTCTTT. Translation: CASSLAGTGPEAFF.

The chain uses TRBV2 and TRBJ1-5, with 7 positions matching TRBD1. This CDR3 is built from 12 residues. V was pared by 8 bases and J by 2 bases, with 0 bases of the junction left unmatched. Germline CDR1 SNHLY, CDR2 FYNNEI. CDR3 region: CASGTGNQPQHF. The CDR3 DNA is TGTGCCAGCGGGACAGGCAATCAGCCCCAGCATTTT.